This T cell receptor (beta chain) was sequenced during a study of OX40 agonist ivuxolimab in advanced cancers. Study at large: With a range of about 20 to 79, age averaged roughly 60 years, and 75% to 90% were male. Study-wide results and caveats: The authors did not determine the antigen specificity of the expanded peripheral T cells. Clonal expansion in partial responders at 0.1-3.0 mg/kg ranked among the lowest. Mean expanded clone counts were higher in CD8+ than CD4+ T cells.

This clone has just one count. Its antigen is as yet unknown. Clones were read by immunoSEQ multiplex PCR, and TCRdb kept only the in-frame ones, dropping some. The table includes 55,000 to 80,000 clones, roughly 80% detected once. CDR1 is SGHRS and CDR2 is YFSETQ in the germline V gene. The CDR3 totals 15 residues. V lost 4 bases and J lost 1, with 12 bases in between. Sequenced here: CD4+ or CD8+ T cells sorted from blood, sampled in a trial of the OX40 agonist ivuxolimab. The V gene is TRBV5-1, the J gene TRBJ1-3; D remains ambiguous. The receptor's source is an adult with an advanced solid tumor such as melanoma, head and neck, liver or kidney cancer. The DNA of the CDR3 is TGCGCCAGCAGCCGCACATTGGGTTCTGGAAACACCATATATTTT. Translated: CASSRTLGSGNTIYF.